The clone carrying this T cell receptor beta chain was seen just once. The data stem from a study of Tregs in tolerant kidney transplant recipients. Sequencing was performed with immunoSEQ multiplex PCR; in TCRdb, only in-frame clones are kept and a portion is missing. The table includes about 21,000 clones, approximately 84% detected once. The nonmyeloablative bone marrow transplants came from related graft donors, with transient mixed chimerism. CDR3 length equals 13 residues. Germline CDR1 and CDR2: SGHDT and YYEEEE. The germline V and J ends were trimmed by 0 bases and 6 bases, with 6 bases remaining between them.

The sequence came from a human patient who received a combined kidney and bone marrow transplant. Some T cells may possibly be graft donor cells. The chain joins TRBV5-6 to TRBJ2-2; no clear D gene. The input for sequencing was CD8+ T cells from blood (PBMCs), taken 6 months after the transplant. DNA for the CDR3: TGTGCCAGCAGCTTGGGAGGCTCCGGGGAGCTGTTTTTT. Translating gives CASSLGGSGELFF.